The 6 T cell receptor beta chains presented below share a single source sample, sequenced in a study of blood T cells in healthy people across ages. The authors ran a second PCR of roughly 6 to 12 cycles using a sample-barcoded 5' primer and a J-beta primer mix. Via MiXCR, TCRdb re-called the 5' RACE reads, giving one row per CDR3 protein. The table lists about 1.8 million distinct CDR3 sequences, less than 50% of them singletons. The sequencing sample was made of blood. The receptors were sampled from a woman aged 40 to 49 in good health.

This clonotype was detected only a few times. The chain uses TRBV10-1 and TRBJ2-7, with 11 bases fitting TRBD2. From germline, CDR1 is WNHNN and CDR2 SYGVQD (reference sequence). After removal of 2 bases from V and 3 bases from J, the junction contained 9 bases not matched to a gene. The CDR3 contains 17 residues. The CDR3 nucleotides are TGCGCCAGCAGTGAGGGACCGACTAGCGGGGAGATCTACGAGCAGTACTTC. Encoded protein: CASSEGPTSGEIYEQYF.

The chain combines TRBV4-3 with TRBJ2-5; possible D gene TRBD2, 7 bases. The V and J ends lost 0 bases and 5 bases respectively, with 16 bases between them. This CDR3 has 16 residues. Per the germline V gene, CDR1 is LGHNA and CDR2 is YSLEER. CDR3 residues: CASSQDGGASGETQYF. CDR3 in DNA: TGCGCCAGCAGCCAAGATGGGGGGGCGAGTGGTGAGACCCAGTACTTC.

This clonotype is a singleton in its sample. The chain employs TRBV15 and TRBJ2-5; TRBD1 matches at 9 bases. The trim removed 0 bases at V and 1 base at J, leaving 3 bases unmatched. The CDR3 sequence is 16 residues long. Germline-derived CDR1 and CDR2 are LNHNV and YYDKDF (reference sequence). CDR3 bases: TGTGCCACCAGCAGAGATTGGACAGGGGTCCAAGAGACCCAGTACTTC. It encodes CATSRDWTGVQETQYF.

The chain uses TRBV4-1 and TRBJ2-7, with 11 bases matching TRBD2. With 3 bases clipped from V and 0 bases from J, the junction kept 13 bases outside the gene matches. CDR3 length: 19 residues. Germline V gene sequence: CDR1 MGHRA, CDR2 YSYEKL. The CDR3, as DNA: TGCGCCAGCAGCCAGTCCCCCGCCCGACTAGCGGGGACCTCCTACGAGCAGTACTTC. Its translation is CASSQSPARLAGTSYEQYF.

This rearrangement joins TRBV7-2 to TRBJ2-7; the D gene is possibly TRBD2 (7 bases). The germline CDR1 and CDR2 sequences are SGHTA and FQGNSA. The CDR3 runs 15 residues. With 0 bases removed from V and 6 bases from J, the gap between germline ends came to 15 bases. Written as DNA, the CDR3 is TGTGCCAGCAGCTTAGCGGGGGGGCCTTCATTCGAGCAGTACTTC. Translated: CASSLAGGPSFEQYF.

The rearrangement links TRBV6-6 to TRBJ2-3, with 8 bases fitting TRBD2. This CDR3 spans 17 amino acids. Germline assignment: CDR1 MNHNY and CDR2 SVGAGI (reference sequence). V lost 7 bases, J lost 4 bases, and 16 bases stayed unmatched. This CDR3 reads CASIRGGRMGSSDTQYF. DNA of the CDR3: TGTGCCAGCATCCGGGGGGGCCGAATGGGGTCATCAGATACGCAGTATTTT.